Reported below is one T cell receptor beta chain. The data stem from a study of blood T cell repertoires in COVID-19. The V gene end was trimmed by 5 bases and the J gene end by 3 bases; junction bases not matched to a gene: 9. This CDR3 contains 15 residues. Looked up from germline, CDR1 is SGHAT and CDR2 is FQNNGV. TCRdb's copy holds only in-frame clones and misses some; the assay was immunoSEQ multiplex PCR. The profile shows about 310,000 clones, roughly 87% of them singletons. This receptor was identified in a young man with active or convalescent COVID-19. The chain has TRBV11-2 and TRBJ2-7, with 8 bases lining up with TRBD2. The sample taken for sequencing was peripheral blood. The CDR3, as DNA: TGTGCCAGCAGCACGATTTCCGGGACTAGCTACGAGCAGTACTTC. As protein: CASSTISGTSYEQYF.